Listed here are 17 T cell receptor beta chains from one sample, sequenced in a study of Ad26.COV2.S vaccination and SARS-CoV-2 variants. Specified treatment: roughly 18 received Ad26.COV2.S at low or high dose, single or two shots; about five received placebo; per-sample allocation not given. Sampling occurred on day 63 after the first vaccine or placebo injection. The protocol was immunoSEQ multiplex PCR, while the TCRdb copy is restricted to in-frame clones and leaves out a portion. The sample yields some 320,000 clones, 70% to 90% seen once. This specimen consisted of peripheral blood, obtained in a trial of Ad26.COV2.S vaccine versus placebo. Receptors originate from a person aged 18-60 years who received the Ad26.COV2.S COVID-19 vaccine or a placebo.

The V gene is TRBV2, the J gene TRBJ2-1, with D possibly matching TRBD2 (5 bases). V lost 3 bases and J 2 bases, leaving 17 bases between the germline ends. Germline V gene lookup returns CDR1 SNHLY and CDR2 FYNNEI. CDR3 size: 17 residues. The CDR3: CASSDSLSGPTYNEQFF. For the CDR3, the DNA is TGTGCCAGCAGTGACTCATTAAGCGGACCGACCTACAATGAGCAGTTCTTC. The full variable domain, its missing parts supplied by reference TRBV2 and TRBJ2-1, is EPEVTQTPSHQVTQMGQEVILRCVPISNHLYFYWYRQILGQKVEFLVSFYNNEISEKSEIFDDQFSVERPDGSNFTLKIRSTKLEDSAMYFCASSDSLSGPTYNEQFFGPGTRLTVL.

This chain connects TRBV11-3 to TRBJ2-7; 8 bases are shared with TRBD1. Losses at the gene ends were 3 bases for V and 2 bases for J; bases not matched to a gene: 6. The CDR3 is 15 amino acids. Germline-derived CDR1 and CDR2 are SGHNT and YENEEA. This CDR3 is CASSLGRGRAYEQYF. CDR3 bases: TGTGCCAGCAGCTTGGGCAGGGGGCGCGCCTACGAGCAGTACTTC. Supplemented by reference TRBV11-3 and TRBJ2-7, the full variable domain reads EAGVVQSPRYKIIEKKQPVAFWCNPISGHNTLYWYLQNLGQGPELLIRYENEEAVDDSQLPKDRFSAERLKGVDSTLKIQPAELGDSAVYLCASSLGRGRAYEQYFGPGTRLTVT.

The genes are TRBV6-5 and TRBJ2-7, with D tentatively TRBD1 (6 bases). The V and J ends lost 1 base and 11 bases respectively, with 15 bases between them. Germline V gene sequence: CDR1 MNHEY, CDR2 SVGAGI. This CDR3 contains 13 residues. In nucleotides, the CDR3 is TGTGCCAGCAGTTACTTGGACAGCCCTTGGAAGTACTTC. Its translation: CASSYLDSPWKYF.

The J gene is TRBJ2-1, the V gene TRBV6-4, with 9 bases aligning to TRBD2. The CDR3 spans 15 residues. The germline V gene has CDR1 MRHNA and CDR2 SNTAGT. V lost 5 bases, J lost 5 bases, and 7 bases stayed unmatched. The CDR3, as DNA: TGTGCCAGCAGTTCCTTAGCGGGGGACAACAATGAGCAGTTCTTC. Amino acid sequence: CASSSLAGDNNEQFF.

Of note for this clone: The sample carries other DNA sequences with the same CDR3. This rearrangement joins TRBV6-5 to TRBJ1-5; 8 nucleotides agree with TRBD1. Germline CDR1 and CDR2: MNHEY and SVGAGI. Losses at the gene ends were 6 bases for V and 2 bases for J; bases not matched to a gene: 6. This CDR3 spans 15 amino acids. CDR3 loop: CASRPTGGGNQPQHF. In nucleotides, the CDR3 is TGTGCCAGCAGACCTACAGGGGGAGGCAATCAGCCCCAGCATTTT.

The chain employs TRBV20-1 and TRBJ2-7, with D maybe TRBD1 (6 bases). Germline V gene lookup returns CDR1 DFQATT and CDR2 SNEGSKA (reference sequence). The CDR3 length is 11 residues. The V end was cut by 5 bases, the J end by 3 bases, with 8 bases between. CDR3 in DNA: TGCAGTGCTTCGACAGGCTACGAGCAGTACTTC. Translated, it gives CSASTGYEQYF.

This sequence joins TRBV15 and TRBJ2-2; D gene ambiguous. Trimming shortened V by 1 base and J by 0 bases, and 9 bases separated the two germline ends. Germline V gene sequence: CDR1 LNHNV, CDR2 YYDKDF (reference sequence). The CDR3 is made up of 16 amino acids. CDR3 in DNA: TGTGCCACCAGCAGAGGTCGCCTAACGAACACCGGGGAGCTGTTTTTT. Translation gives CATSRGRLTNTGELFF.

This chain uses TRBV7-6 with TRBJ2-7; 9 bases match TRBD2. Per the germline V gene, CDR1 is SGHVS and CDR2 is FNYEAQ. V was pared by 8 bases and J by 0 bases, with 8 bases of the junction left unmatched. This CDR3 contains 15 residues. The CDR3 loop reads CASGRTSGYSYEQYF. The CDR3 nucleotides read TGTGCCAGCGGCCGTACTAGCGGGTACTCCTACGAGCAGTACTTC. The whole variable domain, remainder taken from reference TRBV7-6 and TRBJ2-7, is GAGVSQSPRYKVTKRGQDVALRCDPISGHVSLYWYRQALGQGPEFLTYFNYEAQQDKSGLPNDRFSAERPEGSISTLTIQRTEQRDSAMYRCASGRTSGYSYEQYFGPGTRLTVT.

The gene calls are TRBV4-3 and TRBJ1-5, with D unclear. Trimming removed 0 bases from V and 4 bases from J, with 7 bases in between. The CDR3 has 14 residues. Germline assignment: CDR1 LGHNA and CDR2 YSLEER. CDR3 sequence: CASSQDHQNQPQHF. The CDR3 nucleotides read TGCGCCAGCAGCCAAGATCATCAAAATCAGCCCCAGCATTTT.

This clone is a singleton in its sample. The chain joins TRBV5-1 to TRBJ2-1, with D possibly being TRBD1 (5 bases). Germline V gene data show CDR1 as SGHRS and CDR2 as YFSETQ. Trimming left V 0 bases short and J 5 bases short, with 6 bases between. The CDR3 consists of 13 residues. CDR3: CASSLARDNEQFF. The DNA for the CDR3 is TGCGCCAGCAGCTTGGCCAGGGACAATGAGCAGTTCTTC.

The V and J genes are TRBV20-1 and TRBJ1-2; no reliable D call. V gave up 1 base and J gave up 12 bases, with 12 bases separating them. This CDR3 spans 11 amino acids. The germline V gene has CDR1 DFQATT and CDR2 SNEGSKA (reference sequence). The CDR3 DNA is TGCAGTGCTAGAGTGGCGGGGATCAACACCTTC. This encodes CSARVAGINTF.

In DNA, the CDR3 is TGTGCCAGCACTTGGGACAGTCGGGGCACTGAAGCTTTCTTT. It translates to CASTWDSRGTEAFF. The rearrangement uses TRBV6-5 and TRBJ1-1; 7 nucleotides agree with TRBD1. Germline CDR1 MNHEY, CDR2 SVGAGI. This CDR3 region has 14 residues. V shed 7 bases and J 4 bases; nucleotides not matched to a gene: 9.

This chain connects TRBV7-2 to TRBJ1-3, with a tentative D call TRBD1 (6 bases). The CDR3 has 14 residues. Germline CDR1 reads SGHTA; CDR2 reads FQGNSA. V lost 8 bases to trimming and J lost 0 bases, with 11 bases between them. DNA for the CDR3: TGTGCCAGCTCTAACAGGGCCTCTGGAAACACCATATATTTT. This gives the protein CASSNRASGNTIYF.

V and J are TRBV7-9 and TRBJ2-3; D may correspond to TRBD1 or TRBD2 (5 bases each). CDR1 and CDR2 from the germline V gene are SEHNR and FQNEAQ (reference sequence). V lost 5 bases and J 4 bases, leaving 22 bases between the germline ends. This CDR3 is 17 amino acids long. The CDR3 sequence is CASSTGTAGRVADTQYF. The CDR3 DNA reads TGTGCCAGCAGCACCGGGACCGCCGGTAGAGTGGCAGATACGCAGTATTTT. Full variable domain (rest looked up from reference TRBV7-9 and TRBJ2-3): DTGVSQNPRHKITKRGQNVTFRCDPISEHNRLYWYRQTLGQGPEFLTYFQNEAQLEKSRLLSDRFSAERPKGSFSTLEIQRTEQGDSAMYLCASSTGTAGRVADTQYFGPGTRLTVL.

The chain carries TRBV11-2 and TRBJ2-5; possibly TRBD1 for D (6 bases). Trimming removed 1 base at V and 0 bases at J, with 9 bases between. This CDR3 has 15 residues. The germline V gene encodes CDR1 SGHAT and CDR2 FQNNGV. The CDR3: CASSLGTDYQETQYF. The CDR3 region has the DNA TGTGCCAGCAGCTTAGGGACAGATTACCAAGAGACCCAGTACTTC.

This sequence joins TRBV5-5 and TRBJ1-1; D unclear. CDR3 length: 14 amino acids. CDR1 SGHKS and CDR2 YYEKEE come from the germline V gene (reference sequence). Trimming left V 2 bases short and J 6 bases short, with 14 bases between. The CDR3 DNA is TGTGCCAGCAGCTTTAGTATGGCTAGACCTGAAGCTTTCTTT. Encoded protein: CASSFSMARPEAFF.

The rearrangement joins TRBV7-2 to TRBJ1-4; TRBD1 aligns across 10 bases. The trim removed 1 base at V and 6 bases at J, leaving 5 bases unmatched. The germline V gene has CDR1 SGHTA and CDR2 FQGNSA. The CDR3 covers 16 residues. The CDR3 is CASSLVSGTGDEKLFF. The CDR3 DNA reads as TGTGCCAGCAGCTTAGTCTCCGGGACAGGGGATGAAAAACTGTTTTTT.